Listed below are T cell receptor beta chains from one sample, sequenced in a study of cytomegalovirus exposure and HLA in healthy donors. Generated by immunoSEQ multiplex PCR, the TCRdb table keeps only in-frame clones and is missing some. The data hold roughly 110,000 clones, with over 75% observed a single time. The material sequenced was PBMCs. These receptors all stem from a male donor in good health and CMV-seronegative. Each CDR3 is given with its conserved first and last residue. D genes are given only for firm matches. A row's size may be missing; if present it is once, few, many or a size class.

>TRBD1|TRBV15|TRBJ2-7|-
TGTGCCACACGACAGGGGACTTACGAGCAGTACTTC
CATRQGTYEQYF
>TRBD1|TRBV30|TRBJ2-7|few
TGTGCCTGGCAACCGACAGGGGCAACCTACGAGCAGTACTTC
CAWQPTGATYEQYF
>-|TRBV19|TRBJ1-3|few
TGTGCCAGCGCACCTCCGGCCAGGCAGGGAAACACCATATATTTT
CASAPPARQGNTIYF
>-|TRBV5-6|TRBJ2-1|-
TGTGCCAGCAGCCTGACTGATAGCTCTGAGCAGTTCTTC
CASSLTDSSEQFF
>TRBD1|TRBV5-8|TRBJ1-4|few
TGTGCCAGCAGCTCACCCGGGACAGGGCCTGAAAAACTGTTTTTT
CASSSPGTGPEKLFF
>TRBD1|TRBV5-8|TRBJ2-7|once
TGTGCCAGCAGATTGCCTGGGGCAGGGGGCGGTTACGAGCAGTACTTC
CASRLPGAGGGYEQYF
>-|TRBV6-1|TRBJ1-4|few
TGTGCCGGTAGACAGTCAACTAATGAAAAACTGTTTTTT
CAGRQSTNEKLFF
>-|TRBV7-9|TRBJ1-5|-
TGTGCCAGCAGCCGGGGACAAAAAGATCAGCCCCAGCATTTT
CASSRGQKDQPQHF
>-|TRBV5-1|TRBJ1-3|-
TGCGCCAGCAGCCGAAACCAGGGATACGGAAACACCATATATTTT
CASSRNQGYGNTIYF
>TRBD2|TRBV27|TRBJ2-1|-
TGTGCCAGCAGTTTTCGTCCGGGAGGGTACTACAATGAGCAGTTCTTC
CASSFRPGGYYNEQFF
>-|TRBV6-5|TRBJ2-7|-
TGTGCCAGCACGGGAGCTTACGAGCAGTACTTC
CASTGAYEQYF
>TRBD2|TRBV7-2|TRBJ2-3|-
TGTGCCAGCAGCTTAGACGTAGCGGGAGGTCGAGATACGCAGTATTTT
CASSLDVAGGRDTQYF
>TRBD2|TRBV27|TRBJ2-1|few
TGTGCCAGCAGTTTTATCCTAGCGGGAATGTTTAATGAGCAGTTCTTC
CASSFILAGMFNEQFF
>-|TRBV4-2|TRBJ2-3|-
TGTGCCAGCAGCCAAGATGGGACTGGGGGCACAGATACGCAGTATTTT
CASSQDGTGGTDTQYF
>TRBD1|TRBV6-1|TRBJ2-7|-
TGTGCCAGCAGTGAAAGGTGGACAGGGGGCGAGCAGTACTTC
CASSERWTGGEQYF
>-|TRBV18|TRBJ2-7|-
TGTGCCAGCTCACCCGACTACGAGCAGTACTTC
CASSPDYEQYF
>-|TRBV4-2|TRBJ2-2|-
TGTGCCAGCAGCCAAGACGGCAGGGGTTCCGGGGAGCTGTTTTTT
CASSQDGRGSGELFF
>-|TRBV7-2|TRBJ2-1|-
TGTGCCAGCAGGAAAGACCGGGACAAAGTTGAGCAGTTCTTC
CASRKDRDKVEQFF
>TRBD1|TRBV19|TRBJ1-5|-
TGTGCCAGTAGTTCGGGACAGGGGCCGGGTCAGCCCCAGCATTTT
CASSSGQGPGQPQHF
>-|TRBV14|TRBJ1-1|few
TGTGCCAGCAGCCAAGCTAACGGAGTAATGAACACTGAAGCTTTCTTT
CASSQANGVMNTEAFF
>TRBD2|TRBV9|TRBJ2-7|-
TGTGCCAGCAGCGCACTAGCGGGATCTCAATACGAGCAGTACTTC
CASSALAGSQYEQYF
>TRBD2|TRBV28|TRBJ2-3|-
TGTGCCAGCCGGGGGGGGCGGAGCACAGATACGCAGTATTTT
CASRGGRSTDTQYF
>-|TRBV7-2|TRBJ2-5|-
TGTGCCAGCAGCCCAGGGACATACCAAGAGACCCAGTACTTC
CASSPGTYQETQYF
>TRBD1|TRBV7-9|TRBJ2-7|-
TGTGCCAGCAGCAGACCGGGACAGGGGATATACGAGCAGTACTTC
CASSRPGQGIYEQYF
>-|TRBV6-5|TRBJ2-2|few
TGTGCCAGCACCAAAGGGAGCCCACACACCGGGGAGCTGTTTTTT
CASTKGSPHTGELFF
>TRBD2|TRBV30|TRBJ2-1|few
TGTGCCTCGATAGGACTAGCGGGACATGAGCAGTTCTTC
CASIGLAGHEQFF
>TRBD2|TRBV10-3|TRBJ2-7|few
TGTGCCATCAGTGGGACTAGCGGAGCCTACGAGCAGTACTTC
CAISGTSGAYEQYF
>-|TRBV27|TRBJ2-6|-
TGTGCCAGCAGCAACTCAGGGCCTGGGGCCAACGTCCTGACTTTC
CASSNSGPGANVLTF
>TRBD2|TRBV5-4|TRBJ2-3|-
TGTGCCAGCAGTTCCGTTTCTAGCGGGATCCAAACAGATACGCAGTATTTT
CASSSVSSGIQTDTQYF
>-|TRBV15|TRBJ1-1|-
TGTGCCACCAGCACACAGGGAGGGTACACTGAAGCTTTCTTT
CATSTQGGYTEAFF
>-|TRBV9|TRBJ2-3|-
TGTGCCAGCAGCCCACCCGCAGGGTTTTCGCAGTATTTT
CASSPPAGFSQYF
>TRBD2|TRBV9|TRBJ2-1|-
TGTGCCAGCAGCGTACCCCCCGGGAGGGGAGAGCAGTTCTTC
CASSVPPGRGEQFF
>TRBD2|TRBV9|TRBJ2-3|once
TGTGCCAGCAGCGGAAGCGGGAGGGCCATAGATACGCAGTATTTT
CASSGSGRAIDTQYF
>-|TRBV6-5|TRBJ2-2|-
TGTGCCAGCAGTTATGGGACTGTGAACACCGGGGAGCTGTTTTTT
CASSYGTVNTGELFF
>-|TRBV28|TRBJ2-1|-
TGTGCCAGCAGTACCCCTAGCGCTGAGAGGAATGAGCAGTTCTTC
CASSTPSAERNEQFF
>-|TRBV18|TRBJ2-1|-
TGTGCCAGCCTCCCTAGCGCCAATATGTATGAGCAGTTCTTC
CASLPSANMYEQFF
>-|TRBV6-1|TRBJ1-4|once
TGTGCCAGCAGAGGAATGGGGCAGCTAAATGAAAAACTGTTTTTT
CASRGMGQLNEKLFF
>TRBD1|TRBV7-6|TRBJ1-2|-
TGTGCCAGCAGCTCGGTACCGGGACAGGGCCCCTCATCTAACTATGGCTACACCTTC
CASSSVPGQGPSSNYGYTF
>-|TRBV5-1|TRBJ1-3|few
TGCGCCAGCAGCCCCCAGGGGAGCTCTGGAAACACCATATATTTT
CASSPQGSSGNTIYF
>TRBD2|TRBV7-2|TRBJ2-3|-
TGTGCCAGCAGCTTAAAAGGAGCGGGGGCCACAGATACGCAGTATTTT
CASSLKGAGATDTQYF
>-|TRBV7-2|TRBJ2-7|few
TGTGCCAGCAGCTTAGGCAGGGGTTCAACCTACCAAGGGGTGGTCGAGCAGTACTTC
CASSLGRGSTYQGVVEQYF
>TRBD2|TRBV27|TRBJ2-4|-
TGTGCCAGCAGCTATAGCGGGGAAGCCAAAAACATTCAGTACTTC
CASSYSGEAKNIQYF
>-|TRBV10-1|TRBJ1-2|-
TGCGCCAGCAGTACTCGAGAGGGCTATGGCTACACCTTC
CASSTREGYGYTF
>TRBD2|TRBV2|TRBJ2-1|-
TGTGCCAGCAGTCCCGGGACTAGCGGGAATGAGCAGTTCTTC
CASSPGTSGNEQFF
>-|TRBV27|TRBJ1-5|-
TGTGCCAGCACTCTCAACGGCAGGGTGAGTCAGCCCCAGCATTTT
CASTLNGRVSQPQHF
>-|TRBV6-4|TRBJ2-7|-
TGTGCCAGCAGTGAAGGGACAGAGCAGTACTTC
CASSEGTEQYF
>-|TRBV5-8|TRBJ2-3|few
TGTGCCAGCAGCTTGGAGGGGACATCCACAGATACGCAGTATTTT
CASSLEGTSTDTQYF
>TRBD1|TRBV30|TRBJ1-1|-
TGTGCCTGGAGTGCCTTGACAGGGGGCGCTTGGGTTGGCACTGAAGCTTTCTTT
CAWSALTGGAWVGTEAFF
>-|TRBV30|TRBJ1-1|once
TGTGCCTGGAGTAAGGGAGGGGGGAGCACTGAAGCTTTCTTT
CAWSKGGGSTEAFF